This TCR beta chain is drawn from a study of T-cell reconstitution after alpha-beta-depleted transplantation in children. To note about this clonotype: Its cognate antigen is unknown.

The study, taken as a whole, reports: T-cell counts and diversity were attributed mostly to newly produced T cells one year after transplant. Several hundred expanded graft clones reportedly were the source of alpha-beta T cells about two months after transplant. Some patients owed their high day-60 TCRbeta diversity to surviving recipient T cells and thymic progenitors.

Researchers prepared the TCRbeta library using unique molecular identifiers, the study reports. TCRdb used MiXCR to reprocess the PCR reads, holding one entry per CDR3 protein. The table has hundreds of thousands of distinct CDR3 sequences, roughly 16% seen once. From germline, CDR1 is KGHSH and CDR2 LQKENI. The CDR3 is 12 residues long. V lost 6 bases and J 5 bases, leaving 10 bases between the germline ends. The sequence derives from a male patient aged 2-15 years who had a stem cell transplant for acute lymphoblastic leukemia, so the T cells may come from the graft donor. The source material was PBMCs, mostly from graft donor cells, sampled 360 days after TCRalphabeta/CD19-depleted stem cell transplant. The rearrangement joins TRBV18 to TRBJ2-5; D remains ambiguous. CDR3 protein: CASSPTVETQYF. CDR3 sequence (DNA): TGTGCCAGCTCGCCAACCGTGGAGACCCAGTACTTC.